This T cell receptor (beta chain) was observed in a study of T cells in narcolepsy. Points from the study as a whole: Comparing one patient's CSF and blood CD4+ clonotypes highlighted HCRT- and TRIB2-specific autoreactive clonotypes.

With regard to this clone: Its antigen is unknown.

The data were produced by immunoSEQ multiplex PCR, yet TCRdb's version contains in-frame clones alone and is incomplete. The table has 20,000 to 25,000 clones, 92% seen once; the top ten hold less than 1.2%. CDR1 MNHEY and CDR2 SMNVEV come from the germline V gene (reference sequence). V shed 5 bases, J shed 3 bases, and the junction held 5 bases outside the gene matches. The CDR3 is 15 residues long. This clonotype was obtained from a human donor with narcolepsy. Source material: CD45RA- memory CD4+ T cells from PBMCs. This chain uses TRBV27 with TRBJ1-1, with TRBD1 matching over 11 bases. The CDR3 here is CASSGQGAQDTEAFF. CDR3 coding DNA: TGTGCCAGCAGTGGACAGGGGGCGCAGGACACTGAAGCTTTCTTT.